This T cell receptor (beta chain) appears in the sequencing data of a study of T cells in Graves' hyperthyroidism and ophthalmopathy. Overall study: It was at initial diagnosis, before any treatment, that peripheral blood was collected. Points from the study as a whole: The majority of expanded thyroid clonotypes above 0.001 also appeared in blood.

Graves' hyperthyroidism qualified as stable when ophthalmopathy did not progress within 18 months. It was uncontrolled infection, other autoimmune disease, pregnancy or lactation that excluded patients. This clonotype occurred a few times. Its antigen remains unknown. The investigators amplified TCR beta CDR3 regions from RNA transcripts. HTBI primers were used for first-round RT-PCR of the TCR CDR3. TCRdb re-called the multiplex PCR reads with MiXCR, one entry per CDR3 protein. Here the sample spans some 770,000 distinct CDR3 sequences, about 17% being singletons. Germline V gene data show CDR1 as DFQATT and CDR2 as SNEGSKA (reference sequence). Trimming cost V 3 bases and J 3 bases; bases outside gene matches: 8. The CDR3 has 14 residues.

The chain joins TRBV20-1 to TRBJ2-7; 7 nucleotides agree with TRBD2. The clonotype comes from a man aged 18 to 30 with Graves' hyperthyroidism. Material: blood. The CDR3 DNA follows: TGCAGTGCTAGGGTAATAGCGGGTCACTACGAGCAGTACTTC. Translating gives CSARVIAGHYEQYF.